Below are 21 T cell receptor beta chains sequenced from a single sample in a study of metastatic and nonmetastatic thyroid tumors. Patients were all untreated before their thyroid surgery. MiXCR re-clonotyped the PCR reads for TCRdb. Of 30,000 to 35,000 clones listed, around 16% are singletons. Sequencing input: blood. The source of these receptors is a male donor with papillary thyroid cancer or a benign thyroid nodule (not recorded which). Some clones in this sample may be carry-over from other donors' samples.

This clone was recorded many times. The CDR3 DNA sequence: TGTGCCAGCACCTCCGGGACATATCAGCCCCAGCATTTT. Residues: CASTSGTYQPQHF. V and J are TRBV12-3 or TRBV12-4 and TRBJ1-5; D is possibly TRBD1 (6 bases). CDR3 length: 13 amino acids. V was clipped by 7 bases and J by 5 bases, with 12 bases between them.

This clone has ten or more counts. V and J are TRBV12-3 or TRBV12-4 and TRBJ1-4, with D maybe TRBD1 (5 bases). V dropped 1 base and J dropped 9 bases, with 15 bases sitting between them. The CDR3 totals 15 residues. The CDR3 nucleotides read TGTGCCAGCAGTTTAGGGGAGGGACTGAGTCAAAAACTGTTTTTT. Translating gives CASSLGEGLSQKLFF.

Regarding this clone: This sequence may be a read error, since a much larger clone differs from it by one base. V usage is TRBV12-3 or TRBV12-4 and J usage is TRBJ2-1; 12 nucleotides align to TRBD2. There are 16 residues in the CDR3. J gave up 9 bases and V 2 bases, and 8 bases lay outside the gene matches. The CDR3 DNA sequence: TGTGCCAGCAGTTTAAAGCTAGCGGGAGGGCATTGTGAGCAGTTCTTC. As protein: CASSLKLAGGHCEQFF.

This clone was found many times. A much larger clone differs by one base, so this may be a read error. The chain recombines TRBV28 with TRBJ2-5, with D possibly being TRBD2 (5 bases). Germline V gives CDR1 MDHEN, CDR2 SYDVKM. CDR3 length equals 14 residues. CDR3 in DNA: TGTGCCAGCAGTCCCCGGGGTAGACAAGAGTCCCAGTACTTC. Amino acid sequence: CASSPRGRQESQYF. The full variable domain, completed using reference TRBV28 and TRBJ2-5, is DVKVTQSSRYLVKRTGEKVFLECVQDMDHENMFWYRQDPGLGLRLIYFSYDVKMKEKGDIPEGYSVSREKKERFSLILESASTNQTSMYLCASSPRGRQESQYFGPGTRLLVL.

This clone has at least ten counts. This chain joins TRBV11-1 and TRBJ2-3; the match to TRBD2 covers 9 bases. Looked up from germline, CDR1 is SGHAT and CDR2 is FQDESV (reference sequence). This CDR3 spans 17 amino acids. V lost 3 bases and J lost 2; bases outside the gene matches: 9. CDR3 in DNA: TGTGCCAGCAGCTTGGCGGGAGGGAGGTGGATCACAGATACGCAGTATTTT. This encodes CASSLAGGRWITDTQYF.

The table lists this clone with many counts. This sequence joins TRBV10-3 and TRBJ1-5, with 7 bases fitting TRBD1. The CDR3 is 14 amino acids. Germline V gives CDR1 ENHRY, CDR2 SYGVKD. The ends lost 4 bases at V and 4 bases at J; junction bases unmatched: 4. The CDR3: CAISGGTENQPQHF. In DNA, the CDR3 is TGTGCCATCAGTGGGGGGACAGAAAATCAGCCCCAGCATTTT.

The chain carries TRBV7-2 and TRBJ2-2, with D hard to call. The CDR3 is 13 residues long. Trimming left V 4 bases short and J 10 bases short, with 13 bases between. Germline V gene lookup returns CDR1 SGHTA and CDR2 FQGNSA. This CDR3 is CASSSTRAEELFF. For the CDR3, the DNA is TGTGCCAGCAGCTCGACAAGGGCCGAGGAGCTGTTTTTT.

In its sample, this clone was seen many times. This chain connects TRBV27 to TRBJ2-3; D uncertain. From germline, CDR1 is MNHEY and CDR2 SMNVEV (reference sequence). The CDR3 is 13 residues long. Trimming stripped 6 bases from V and 1 base from J, with 8 bases between. The chain's CDR3 is CASRVSGTDTQYF. CDR3 sequence (DNA): TGTGCCAGCAGGGTAAGCGGCACAGATACGCAGTATTTT.

In this sample, this clone turned up many times. The chain combines TRBV30 with TRBJ1-5; 9 nucleotides match TRBD1. CDR1 is GTSNPN, CDR2 SVGIG, per germline (reference sequence). With V trimmed by 0 bases and J by 6 bases, 6 bases remained unmatched. This CDR3 has 15 residues. As DNA, the CDR3 is TGTGCCTGGAGTGTTAAGGGGACAGGGTTTCAGCCCCAGCATTTT. This codes for CAWSVKGTGFQPQHF.

This clone was recorded many times. The chain combines TRBV5-8 with TRBJ2-1, with TRBD2 as a possible D gene (5 bases). The V and J ends lost 3 bases and 8 bases respectively, with 12 bases between them. Germline V gene data show CDR1 as SGHTS and CDR2 as YDEGEE. The CDR3 runs to 13 residues. The CDR3 here is CASSSYSGDEQFF. The CDR3 DNA reads as TGTGCCAGCAGCTCCTACAGCGGCGATGAGCAGTTCTTC. Together with reference TRBV5-8 and TRBJ2-1, the CDR3 gives the full variable domain: EAGVTQSPTHLIKTRGQQATLRCSPISGHTSVYWYQQALGLGLQFLLWYDEGEERNRGNFPPRFSGRQFPNYSSELNVNALELEDSALYLCASSSYSGDEQFFGPGTRLTVL.

This clone was observed at least ten times. CDR3 loop: CASRSLEAGNYEQYF. DNA of the CDR3: TGTGCCAGCAGGAGCCTAGAAGCGGGGAACTACGAGCAGTACTTC. The genes are TRBV2 and TRBJ2-7, with 7 bases lining up with TRBD2. Germline V gene lookup returns CDR1 SNHLY and CDR2 FYNNEI. Losses at the gene ends were 6 bases for V and 3 bases for J; bases not matched to a gene: 11. The CDR3 consists of 15 residues.

This clone came up many times. The chain links TRBV28 to TRBJ2-5; TRBD2 matches 14 bases. The CDR3 totals 18 residues. Germline lookup yields CDR1 MDHEN and CDR2 SYDVKM. The J segment lost 4 bases and the V segment lost 4 bases, leaving 11 bases of the junction unmatched. For the CDR3, the DNA is TGTGCCAGCAGTTCTCCGGGACTAGCGGGAGTGCGTGGAGAGACCCAGTACTTC. This sequence encodes CASSSPGLAGVRGETQYF.

This clone was counted at least ten times. V usage is TRBV7-2 and J usage is TRBJ2-1, with no clear D. This CDR3 has 14 amino acids. Germline CDR1 reads SGHTA; CDR2 reads FQGNSA. The V end lost 5 bases, the J end lost 4 bases, and 12 bases lay between the germline ends. The CDR3, as DNA: TGTGCCAGCAGCCCCACTACGCGGTACAATGAGCAGTTCTTC. Amino acid sequence: CASSPTTRYNEQFF.

This chain links TRBV6-1 with TRBJ1-2; perhaps TRBD1 as D (6 bases). Germline CDR1 and CDR2: MNHNS and SASEGT. V lost 2 bases and J 4 bases, leaving 11 bases between the germline ends. CDR3 length: 14 amino acids. The CDR3 DNA sequence: TGTGCCAGCAGTGAAAGCCAGACAGGCTATGGCTACACCTTC. This sequence encodes CASSESQTGYGYTF.

This clone was recorded at least ten times. The chain employs TRBV2 and TRBJ2-7, with 10 bases identical to TRBD1. Germline V CDR1 and CDR2: SNHLY, FYNNEI. Trimming cost V 6 bases and J 3 bases; bases outside gene matches: 5. There are 14 residues in the CDR3. CDR3 in amino acids: CASRGQGVNYEQYF. DNA for the CDR3: TGTGCCAGCAGAGGACAGGGGGTAAACTACGAGCAGTACTTC.

In this sample, this clone turned up a few times. The chain has TRBV18 and TRBJ1-1; 7 bases map to TRBD1. CDR3 size: 14 residues. The V gene's germline CDR1 is KGHSH and CDR2 LQKENI. J gave up 6 bases and V 2 bases, and 6 bases lay outside the gene matches. The CDR3 sequence is CASSPGGQRAEAFF. As DNA, the CDR3 is TGTGCCAGCTCACCAGGGGGACAGCGGGCTGAAGCTTTCTTT.

This clone was seen ten or more times. V is TRBV5-5 and J is TRBJ1-6; no clear D. CDR1 SGHKS and CDR2 YYEKEE come from the germline V gene (reference sequence). V was shortened by 6 bases and J by 4 bases, with 14 bases between the two germline ends. The CDR3 spans 15 residues. CDR3 DNA: TGTGCCAGCATCCCGGGCGGCCAATATAATTCACCCCTCCACTTT. Translation: CASIPGGQYNSPLHF.

In its sample, this clone was seen many times. The chain employs TRBV2 and TRBJ1-2; tentative D call: TRBD1 (5 bases). The CDR3 has 15 residues. V was shortened by 7 bases and J by 2 bases, with 17 bases between the two germline ends. CDR1 is SNHLY, CDR2 FYNNEI, per germline. CDR3: CASTRNQGSNYGYTF. CDR3 nucleotide sequence: TGTGCCAGCACGAGAAATCAGGGATCGAACTATGGCTACACCTTC.

In this sample, this clone turned up many times. The chain combines TRBV7-2 with TRBJ2-5; 8 bases match TRBD2. Germline CDR1 and CDR2: SGHTA and FQGNSA. The length of the CDR3 is 14 residues. Unmatched junction bases numbered 4, after V lost 3 bases and J lost 4 bases. The CDR3 coding sequence is TGTGCCAGCAGCTTCGATAGCGGGGCAGAGACCCAGTACTTC. Translation gives CASSFDSGAETQYF.

This clone has more than one count but fewer than ten. Germline and junction disagree at one end, which may indicate a read error. The CDR3 reads CASSYYDAKGHGNNIYF. In DNA form, the CDR3 reads TGTGCCAGCAGTTACTATGACGCCAAGGGTCATGGAAACAACATATATTTT. V is TRBV6-2 or TRBV6-3 and J is TRBJ1-3; D is unclear. The CDR3 spans 17 residues. The germline V gene has CDR1 MNHEY and CDR2 SVGEGT.

The chain employs TRBV7-9 and TRBJ1-6; D is possibly TRBD1 (6 bases). V gave up 8 bases and J gave up 13 bases, with 24 bases separating them. Looked up from germline, CDR1 is SEHNR and CDR2 is FQNEAQ (reference sequence). The CDR3 is 15 amino acids. CDR3 nucleotide sequence: TGTGCCAGCGTAGGCACACAGGGAAGGCTTCTTCCCCTCCACTTT. It codes for CASVGTQGRLLPLHF.